This T cell receptor beta chain was sequenced in a study of blood T cell repertoires in COVID-19. Looking at the study overall: Donors in the United States, Italy and Spain gave samples during acute or convalescent COVID-19.

Trimming stripped 6 bases from V and 3 bases from J, with 11 bases between. This CDR3 is 13 amino acids long. Germline V CDR1 and CDR2: MNHNY, SVGAGI (reference sequence). This clone was observed once. Allocation to cohorts depended on clinical history reported by the participants. In the original workflow: Researchers report that nucleated cell counts were estimated from reference gene primer amplification. Sequenced by immunoSEQ multiplex PCR; TCRdb stores in-frame clones only, minus some. V and J calls plus clone size are reproduced from that table; the DNA served to infer D and trimming. The sample has 200,000 to 250,000 clones; 80% to 90% are singletons.

The gene calls are TRBV6-6 and TRBJ1-2; D unclear. Sequenced: PBMCs or T cells enriched from blood (not recorded which). The sequence was collected from a woman under 40 who had been exposed to COVID-19. CDR3 protein: CASSRPGDYGYTF. The DNA of the CDR3 is TGTGCCAGCAGCAGACCAGGTGACTATGGCTACACCTTC.